These 2 T cell receptor beta chains came from one sample sequenced in a study of graft-versus-host responses after intestinal transplantation. Antigen specificity for these receptors is unknown. Only in-frame clones appear in the TCRdb table, and some are missing; sequencing was by immunoSEQ multiplex PCR. Among more than 75,000 clones listed, approximately 90% were seen once. This specimen was unstimulated CD4+ T cells sorted from spleen or lymph node cells, taken before transplant. The receptors here all came from a human donor who was the organ donor for an intestinal transplant.

V usage is TRBV4-1 and J usage is TRBJ1-3; 8 bases map to TRBD1. Germline V gives CDR1 MGHRA, CDR2 YSYEKL. The V and J ends lost 2 bases and 8 bases, in that order; junction bases with no gene match: 2. The CDR3 is made up of 13 amino acids. The CDR3 bases are TGCGCCAGCAGCCAACAGGGGGCTTACACCATATATTTT. Its translation: CASSQQGAYTIYF.

This rearrangement joins TRBV18 to TRBJ1-5, with a weak D call TRBD1 (5 bases). The germline V gene has CDR1 KGHSH and CDR2 LQKENI. The ends were cut back, 3 bases at V and 5 bases at J, with 14 bases in the middle. The CDR3 contains 15 residues. Written as DNA, the CDR3 is TGTGCCAGCTCACCCTGGGGCGCCGGTGATCAGCCCCAGCATTTT. It yields the protein CASSPWGAGDQPQHF.